The present T cell receptor beta chain was sequenced within a study of radiation and T cells in renal cell carcinoma. Germline values: CDR1 MDHEN, CDR2 SYDVKM. The CDR3 covers 13 residues. Time point here: baseline pretreatment blood. The treatment: 15 Gy SBRT to primary tumor, nephrectomy 4 weeks later. Sequenced by immunoSEQ multiplex PCR; TCRdb stores in-frame clones only, minus some. The data show some 110,000 clones, roughly four fifths seen once. The gene calls are TRBV28 and TRBJ2-5; D is possibly TRBD1 or TRBD2 (5 bases each). With the DNA end fitting TRBJ2-7 better, the J assignment may be wrong. Material: blood, obtained from a patient whose treatment included radiotherapy and nephrectomy. The TCR comes from an older woman with renal cell carcinoma. CDR3 residues: CASSSGIGDEQYF. CDR3 DNA: TGTGCCAGCAGTTCGGGGATAGGGGACGAGCAGTACTTC.